This entry describes one T cell receptor beta chain. The data belong to a study of blood T cell repertoires in COVID-19. How the authors handled the data: Reference gene primer amplification gave nucleated cell count estimates. The protocol was immunoSEQ multiplex PCR, while the TCRdb copy is restricted to in-frame clones and leaves out a portion. From that table come the V and J calls and clone size; the DNA was used to work out D and trimming. The data hold a few hundred thousand clones, with roughly 90% observed a single time. Trimming took 1 base from V and 3 from J; bases not matched to a gene: 8. Germline CDR1 LGHDT, CDR2 YNNKEL (reference sequence). CDR3 length: 16 residues.

This chain uses TRBV3-1 (or the pseudogene TRBV3-2) with TRBJ2-7, with TRBD2 identical over 8 bases. The material sequenced was peripheral blood. The receptor's source is a woman aged 55-75 years with COVID-19, enrolled during active disease. The CDR3 loop reads CASSQVVPGLDYEQYF. The DNA for the CDR3 is TGTGCCAGCAGCCAAGTGGTCCCGGGACTAGACTACGAGCAGTACTTC.